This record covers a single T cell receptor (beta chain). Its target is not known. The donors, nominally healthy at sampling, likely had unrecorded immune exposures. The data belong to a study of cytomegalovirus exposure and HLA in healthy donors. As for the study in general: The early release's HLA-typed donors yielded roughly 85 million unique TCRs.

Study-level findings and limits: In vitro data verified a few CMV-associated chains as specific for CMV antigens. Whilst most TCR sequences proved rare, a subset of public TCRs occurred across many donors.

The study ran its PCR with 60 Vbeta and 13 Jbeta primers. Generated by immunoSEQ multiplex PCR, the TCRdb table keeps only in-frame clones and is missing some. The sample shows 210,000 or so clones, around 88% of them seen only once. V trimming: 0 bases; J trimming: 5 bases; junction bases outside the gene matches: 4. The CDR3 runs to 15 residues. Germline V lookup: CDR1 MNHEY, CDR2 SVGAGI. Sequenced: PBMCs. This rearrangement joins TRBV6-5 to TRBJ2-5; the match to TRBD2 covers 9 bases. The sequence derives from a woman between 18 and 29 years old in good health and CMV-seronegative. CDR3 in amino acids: CASSYSSSGVETQYF. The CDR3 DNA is TGTGCCAGCAGTTACTCGTCTAGCGGGGTGGAGACCCAGTACTTC.